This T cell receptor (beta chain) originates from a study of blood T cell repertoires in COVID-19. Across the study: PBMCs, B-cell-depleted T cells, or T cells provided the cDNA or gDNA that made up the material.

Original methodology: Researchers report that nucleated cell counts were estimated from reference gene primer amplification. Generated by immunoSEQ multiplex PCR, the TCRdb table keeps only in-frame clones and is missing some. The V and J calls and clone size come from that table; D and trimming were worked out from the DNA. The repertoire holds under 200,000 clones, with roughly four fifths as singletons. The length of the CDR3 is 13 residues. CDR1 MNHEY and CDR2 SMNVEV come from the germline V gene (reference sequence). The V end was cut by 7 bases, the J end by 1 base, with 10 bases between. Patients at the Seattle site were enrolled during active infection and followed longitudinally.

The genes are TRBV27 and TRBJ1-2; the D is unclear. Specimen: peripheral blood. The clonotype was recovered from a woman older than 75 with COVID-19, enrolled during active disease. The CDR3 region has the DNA TGTGCCAGCAAACACACGGGTAACTATGGCTACACCTTC. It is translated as CASKHTGNYGYTF.